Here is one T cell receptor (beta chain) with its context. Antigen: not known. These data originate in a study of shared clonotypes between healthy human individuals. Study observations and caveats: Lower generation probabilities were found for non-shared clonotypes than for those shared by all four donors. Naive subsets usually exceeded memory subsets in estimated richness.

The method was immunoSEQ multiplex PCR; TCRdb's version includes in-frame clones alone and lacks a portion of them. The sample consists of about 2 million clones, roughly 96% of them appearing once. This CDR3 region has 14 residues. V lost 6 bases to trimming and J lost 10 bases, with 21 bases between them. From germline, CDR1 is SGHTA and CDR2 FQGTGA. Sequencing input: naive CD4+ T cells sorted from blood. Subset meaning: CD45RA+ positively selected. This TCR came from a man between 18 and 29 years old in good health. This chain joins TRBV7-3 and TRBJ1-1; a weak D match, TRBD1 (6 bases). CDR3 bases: TGTGCCAGCAGTCTTAAAGGGGGGCTCCAGGCAGCTTTCTTT. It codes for CASSLKGGLQAAFF. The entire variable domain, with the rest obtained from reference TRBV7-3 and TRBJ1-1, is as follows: GAGVSQTPSNKVTEKGKYVELRCDPISGHTALYWYRQSLGQGPEFLIYFQGTGAADDSGLPNDRFFAVRPEGSVSTLKIQRTERGDSAVYLCASSLKGGLQAAFFGQGTRLTVV.